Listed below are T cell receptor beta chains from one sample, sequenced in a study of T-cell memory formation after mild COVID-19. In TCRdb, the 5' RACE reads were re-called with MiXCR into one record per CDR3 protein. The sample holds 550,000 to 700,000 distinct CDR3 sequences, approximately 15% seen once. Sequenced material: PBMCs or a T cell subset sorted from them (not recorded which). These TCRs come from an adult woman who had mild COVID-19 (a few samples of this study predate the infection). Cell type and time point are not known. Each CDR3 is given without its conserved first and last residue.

CDR3: ASRKDSYEQY; V: TRBV6-5; J: TRBJ2-7
CDR3: ATSNRGYNEQF; V: TRBV24-1; J: TRBJ2-1
CDR3: ASSPSGNMKDEQF; V: TRBV5-1; J: TRBJ2-1
CDR3: ASSVGRGLGGYT; V: TRBV9; J: TRBJ1-2
CDR3: ASSRVPRTHSTDTQY; V: TRBV6-2/TRBV6-3; J: TRBJ2-3
CDR3: SARGGTYSNQPQH; V: TRBV20-1; J: TRBJ1-5
CDR3: ASRGGMNTGELF; V: TRBV2; J: TRBJ2-2
CDR3: SARDNSDTQY; V: TRBV20-1; J: TRBJ2-3
CDR3: SVGAGTNTGELF; V: TRBV29-1; J: TRBJ2-2
CDR3: ASSLTSSNEQF; V: TRBV5-6; J: TRBJ2-1
CDR3: SARTTSLAAYTGELF; V: TRBV20-1; J: TRBJ2-2
CDR3: ASSQDLKGSEAF; V: TRBV3-1; J: TRBJ1-1
CDR3: ASSRGLTGGTEAF; V: TRBV4-3; J: TRBJ1-1